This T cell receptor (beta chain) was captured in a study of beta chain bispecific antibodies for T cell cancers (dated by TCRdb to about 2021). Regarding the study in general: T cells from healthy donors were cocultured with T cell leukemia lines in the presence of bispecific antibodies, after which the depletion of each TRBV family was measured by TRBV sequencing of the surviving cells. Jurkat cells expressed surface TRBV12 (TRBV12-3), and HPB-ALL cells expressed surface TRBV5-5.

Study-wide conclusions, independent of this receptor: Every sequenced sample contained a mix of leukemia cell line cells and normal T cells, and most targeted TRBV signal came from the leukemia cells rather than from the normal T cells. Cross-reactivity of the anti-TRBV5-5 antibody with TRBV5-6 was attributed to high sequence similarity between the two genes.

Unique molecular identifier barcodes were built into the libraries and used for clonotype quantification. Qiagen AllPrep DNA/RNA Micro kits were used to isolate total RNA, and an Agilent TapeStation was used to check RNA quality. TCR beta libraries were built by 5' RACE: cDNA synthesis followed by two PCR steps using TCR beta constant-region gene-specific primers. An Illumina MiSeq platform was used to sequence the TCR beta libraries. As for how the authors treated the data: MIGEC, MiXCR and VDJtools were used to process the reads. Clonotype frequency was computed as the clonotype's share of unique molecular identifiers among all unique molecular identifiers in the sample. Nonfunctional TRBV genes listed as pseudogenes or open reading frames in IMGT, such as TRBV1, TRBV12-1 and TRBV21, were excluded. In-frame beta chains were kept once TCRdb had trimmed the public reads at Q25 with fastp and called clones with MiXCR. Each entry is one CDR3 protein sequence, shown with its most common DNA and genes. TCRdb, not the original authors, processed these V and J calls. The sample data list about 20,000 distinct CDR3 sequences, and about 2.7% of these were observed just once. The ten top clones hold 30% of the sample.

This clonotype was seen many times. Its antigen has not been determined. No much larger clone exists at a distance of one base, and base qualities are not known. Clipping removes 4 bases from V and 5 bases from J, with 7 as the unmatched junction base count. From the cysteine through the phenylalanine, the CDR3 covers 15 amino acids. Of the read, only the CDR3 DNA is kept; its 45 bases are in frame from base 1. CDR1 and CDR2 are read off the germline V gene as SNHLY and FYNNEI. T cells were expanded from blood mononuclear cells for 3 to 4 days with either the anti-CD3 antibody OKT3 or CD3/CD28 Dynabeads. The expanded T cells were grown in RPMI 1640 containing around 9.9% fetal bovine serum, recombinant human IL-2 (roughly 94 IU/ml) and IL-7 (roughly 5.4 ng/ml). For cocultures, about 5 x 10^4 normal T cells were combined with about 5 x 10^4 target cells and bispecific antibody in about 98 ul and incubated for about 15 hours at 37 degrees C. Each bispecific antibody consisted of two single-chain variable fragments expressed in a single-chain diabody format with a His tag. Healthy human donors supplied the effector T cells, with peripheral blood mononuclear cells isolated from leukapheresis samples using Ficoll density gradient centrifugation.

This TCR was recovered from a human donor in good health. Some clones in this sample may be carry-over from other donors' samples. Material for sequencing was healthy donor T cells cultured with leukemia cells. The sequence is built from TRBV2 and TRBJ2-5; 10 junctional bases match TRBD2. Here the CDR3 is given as CASSGMSGGEETQYF. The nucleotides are TGTGCCAGCAGTGGAATGAGCGGGGGGGAGGAGACCCAGTACTTC.